These 10 T cell receptor beta chains originate from one sample sequenced in a study of regulatory T cells in long-lasting Graves disease. This sample's time point: persistent/refractory GD, antithyroid drugs over 5 years with positive TRAb. Generation of the TCR library employed RNA extracted from PBMCs. Arm-PCR of CDR3 regions and iRepertoire HTBI primers were used to build TCR beta libraries. Each CDR3 protein gets one entry after TCRdb re-called the multiplex PCR reads with MiXCR. This sample has roughly 450,000 distinct CDR3 sequences, with 22% found just once. The sample was peripheral blood mononuclear cells (PBMCs), taken when the disease was refractory, from a patient treated with antithyroid drugs. These receptors all stem from a female donor with Graves disease.

This clonotype was counted many times. The chain has TRBV6-5 and TRBJ2-7; D may be TRBD1 (6 bases). V was shortened by 2 bases and J by 2 bases, with 16 bases between the two germline ends. Looked up from germline, CDR1 is MNHEY and CDR2 is SVGAGI. The CDR3 spans 16 residues. CDR3 sequence: CASSYSRDRQTYEQYF. Written as DNA, the CDR3 is TGTGCCAGCAGTTACAGTCGAGACAGGCAAACCTACGAGCAGTACTTC.

This clonotype was counted many times. J is TRBJ1-2 and V is TRBV2, with a tentative D call TRBD1 (5 bases). The ends were cut back, 6 bases at V and 7 bases at J, with 9 bases in the middle. The CDR3 is 11 residues long. Germline values: CDR1 SNHLY, CDR2 FYNNEI. The CDR3 spells CASRAGPGYTF. The CDR3 nucleotides are TGTGCCAGCAGGGCAGGGCCTGGCTACACCTTC.

This clonotype has at least ten counts. The chain recombines TRBV28 with TRBJ2-7, with 12 bases aligning to TRBD1. This CDR3 spans 18 amino acids. Germline loops: CDR1 MDHEN, CDR2 SYDVKM. Unmatched junction bases numbered 13, after V lost 3 bases and J lost 4 bases. The CDR3 here is CASSFRSWRDRGRYEQYF. For the CDR3, the DNA is TGTGCCAGCAGTTTTAGGTCTTGGAGGGACAGGGGGCGGTACGAGCAGTACTTC.

This clonotype was counted many times. The genes are TRBV29-1 and TRBJ2-5; the match to TRBD1 covers 9 bases. Trimming removed 7 bases from V and 4 bases from J; junction bases left unmatched: 4. The CDR3 totals 12 residues. From germline, CDR1 is SQVTM and CDR2 ANQGSEA. The CDR3 nucleotides read TGCAGCGCCGGACAGGGGTCAGAGACCCAGTACTTC. This codes for CSAGQGSETQYF.

This clonotype appeared a few times. The chain uses TRBV20-1 and TRBJ2-2; unclear D gene. CDR3 length: 16 amino acids. Looked up from germline, CDR1 is DFQATT and CDR2 is SNEGSKA (reference sequence). Trimming stripped 0 bases from V and 3 bases from J, with 14 bases between. The CDR3 loop reads CSARDLRPEHTGELFF. In nucleotides, the CDR3 is TGCAGTGCTAGAGATCTGAGACCAGAGCACACCGGGGAGCTGTTTTTT.

This clonotype was recorded once. The chain combines TRBV4-1 with TRBJ2-1, with TRBD2 matching 7 bases. CDR3 length equals 16 residues. Unmatched junction bases numbered 5, after V lost 0 bases and J lost 3 bases. The V gene's germline CDR1 is MGHRA and CDR2 YSYEKL. CDR3 residues: CASSQDVSGDYNEQFF. The DNA for the CDR3 is TGCGCCAGCAGCCAAGATGTAAGCGGGGACTACAATGAGCAGTTCTTC.

DNA of the CDR3: TGCAGCGATGGGACGGAACCTTTGAACACTGAAGCTTTCTTT. Its translation: CSDGTEPLNTEAFF. The J gene is TRBJ1-1, the V gene TRBV29-1; perhaps TRBD1 as D (5 bases). Trimming removed 7 bases at V and 0 bases at J, with 15 bases between. Per germline, CDR1 SQVTM and CDR2 ANQGSEA. The CDR3 runs 14 residues.

This clonotype has ten or more counts. This sequence joins TRBV12-3 or TRBV12-4 and TRBJ1-5, with 8 bases aligning to TRBD1. Trimming at V came to 4 bases and at J to 4 bases, leaving 6 bases not matched to a gene. CDR3 length: 15 amino acids. In DNA, the CDR3 is TGTGCCAGCAGTTCGACAGGGGAGGCGAATCAGCCCCAGCATTTT. It codes for CASSSTGEANQPQHF.

In its sample, this clonotype was seen a few times. The genes are TRBV6-1 and TRBJ2-7; a possible D gene is TRBD1 (6 bases). The V end was cut by 8 bases, the J end by 2 bases, with 19 bases between. CDR3 length: 15 amino acids. Germline assignment: CDR1 MNHNS and CDR2 SASEGT. The CDR3 sequence: CASGPLDRTTYEQYF. The DNA for the CDR3 is TGTGCCAGCGGGCCCTTAGACAGGACGACCTACGAGCAGTACTTC.

There are many counts of this clonotype. The chain couples TRBV27 to TRBJ2-5, with 8 bases fitting TRBD1. J was trimmed by 7 bases and V by 8 bases; bases with no gene match: 15. This CDR3 region has 15 residues. Germline lookup yields CDR1 MNHEY and CDR2 SMNVEV (reference sequence). CDR3 sequence reads: CASEETGAQEWTQYF. The CDR3 DNA is TGTGCCAGCGAAGAGACAGGGGCCCAAGAGTGGACCCAGTACTTC.